This passage covers 30 T cell receptor beta chains from one sample sequenced in a study of shared clonotypes between healthy human individuals. Data came from immunoSEQ multiplex PCR; TCRdb stores just in-frame clones and leaves some out. This sample has around 2,000,000 clones; 90% to 95% occur once, and the top ten carry 0.13%. Sequencing used naive CD4+ T cells sorted from blood. Subset indicated: CD45RA+ positively selected. These receptors were obtained from a man aged 18 to 30 in good health.

This chain joins TRBV19 and TRBJ1-2, with 8 bases that match TRBD1. The V gene end was trimmed by 8 bases and the J gene end by 8 bases; junction bases not matched to a gene: 10. Germline V gene sequence: CDR1 LNHDA, CDR2 SQIVND (reference sequence). This CDR3 spans 13 amino acids. The CDR3 spells CASVGQGARGYTF. CDR3 sequence (DNA): TGTGCCAGTGTGGGGCAGGGGGCGAGAGGCTACACCTTC.

This chain links TRBV7-2 with TRBJ2-7; D is ambiguous. Germline V gives CDR1 SGHTA, CDR2 FQGNSA. This CDR3 is built from 15 residues. V dropped 1 base and J dropped 0 bases, with 10 bases sitting between them. Here the CDR3 DNA reads TGTGCCAGCAGCTTAGGAACGGTTGGCTCCTACGAGCAGTACTTC. Translated, it gives CASSLGTVGSYEQYF.

The genes are TRBV4-2 and TRBJ2-1; D gene ambiguous. Germline V gene lookup returns CDR1 LGHNA and CDR2 YNFKEQ. The CDR3 contains 12 residues. The V end was cut by 4 bases, the J end by 9 bases, with 10 bases between. The DNA for the CDR3 is TGTGCCAGCAGCCCGTCCTGGGGTGAGCAGTTCTTC. It is translated as CASSPSWGEQFF.

The V gene is TRBV9, the J gene TRBJ2-7; 7 bases match TRBD1. CDR1 is SGDLS and CDR2 is YYNGEE in the germline V gene. Unmatched junction bases numbered 6, after V lost 3 bases and J lost 0 bases. This CDR3 comprises 15 residues. The CDR3 reads CASSAKWDSSYEQYF. The CDR3 nucleotides read TGTGCCAGCAGCGCGAAATGGGACAGCTCCTACGAGCAGTACTTC.

This chain connects TRBV5-1 to TRBJ2-7; TRBD1 aligns across 8 bases. CDR1 and CDR2 (germline): SGHRS, YFSETQ. V lost 4 bases to trimming and J lost 4 bases; unmatched junction nucleotides: 13. The CDR3 is 16 residues long. The CDR3 DNA follows: TGCGCCAGCAGCGCCACTCGACAGGGGTGGGGATACGAGCAGTACTTC. As protein: CASSATRQGWGYEQYF.

The chain couples TRBV29-1 to TRBJ1-2, with a tentative D call TRBD1 (6 bases). Per germline, CDR1 SQVTM and CDR2 ANQGSEA. The length of the CDR3 is 13 residues. V lost 4 bases and J 3 bases, leaving 12 bases between the germline ends. The CDR3 DNA reads as TGCAGCGTTGCTTCCGGACAGTACTATGGCTACACCTTC. Its translation is CSVASGQYYGYTF.

The chain carries TRBV9 and TRBJ1-6, with no clear D. CDR1 and CDR2 (germline): SGDLS, YYNGEE. This CDR3 contains 15 residues. Trimming removed 4 bases at V and 5 bases at J, with 13 bases between. The CDR3 here is CASSLRRGNNSPLHF. The DNA of the CDR3 is TGTGCCAGCAGCCTCAGACGAGGTAATAATTCACCCCTCCACTTT.

The chain joins TRBV5-1 to TRBJ2-3; D perhaps matches TRBD2 (5 bases). V was trimmed by 3 bases and J by 6 bases, leaving 11 bases between them. CDR1 and CDR2 from the germline V gene are SGHRS and YFSETQ. The CDR3 is 13 amino acids. The DNA of the CDR3 is TGCGCCAGCAGCTGGACTCGAAAGGATACGCAGTATTTT. It encodes CASSWTRKDTQYF.

The chain links TRBV6-5 to TRBJ2-5; D may be TRBD1 or TRBD2 (5 bases each). Germline CDR1 MNHEY, CDR2 SVGAGI. Trimming took off 5 bases at V and 5 bases at J, with 18 bases between the two ends. The length of the CDR3 is 15 residues. CDR3 sequence: CASSRGSGIGETQYF. The CDR3 DNA is TGTGCCAGCAGTCGGGGCTCCGGAATTGGGGAGACCCAGTACTTC.

The chain employs TRBV7-9 and TRBJ2-7; D gene ambiguous. CDR3 length: 11 amino acids. In germline, CDR1 is SEHNR, CDR2 FQNEAQ (reference sequence). Deletions cut 5 bases from V and 6 bases from J, with 8 bases between. The CDR3 sequence is CASSASGEQYF. DNA of the CDR3: TGTGCCAGCAGCGCAAGTGGCGAGCAGTACTTC.

This sequence joins TRBV7-2 and TRBJ2-7, with 10 bases fitting TRBD2. This CDR3 spans 15 amino acids. After removal of 7 bases from V and 4 bases from J, the junction contained 10 bases not matched to a gene. Germline CDR1 reads SGHTA; CDR2 reads FQGNSA. The chain's CDR3 is CASTPGSSGGYEQYF. As DNA, the CDR3 is TGTGCCAGCACCCCTGGGTCTAGCGGGGGATACGAGCAGTACTTC. The entire variable domain, with the rest obtained from reference TRBV7-2 and TRBJ2-7, is as follows: GAGVSQSPSNKVTEKGKDVELRCDPISGHTALYWYRQSLGQGLEFLIYFQGNSAPDKSGLPSDRFSAERTGGSVSTLTIQRTQQEDSAVYLCASTPGSSGGYEQYFGPGTRLTVT.

This chain connects TRBV11-2 to TRBJ1-4, with TRBD1 matching 7 bases. The CDR3 is made up of 13 amino acids. Trimming removed 10 bases from V and 7 bases from J; junction bases left unmatched: 9. Germline assignment: CDR1 SGHAT and CDR2 FQNNGV. CDR3 nucleotide sequence: TGTGCCACCGCGACAGGGCAAGGTGAAAAACTGTTTTTT. It codes for CATATGQGEKLFF. The entire variable domain, with the rest obtained from reference TRBV11-2 and TRBJ1-4, is as follows: EAGVAQSPRYKIIEKRQSVAFWCNPISGHATLYWYQQILGQGPKLLIQFQNNGVVDDSQLPKDRFSAERLKGVDSTLKIQPAKLEDSAVYLCATATGQGEKLFFGSGTQLSVL.

This sequence joins TRBV5-6 and TRBJ2-6, with D possibly being TRBD1 (7 bases). Germline CDR1 reads SGHDT; CDR2 reads YYEEEE. The CDR3 is 17 amino acids. V was shortened by 0 bases and J by 4 bases, with 14 bases between the two germline ends. CDR3 in amino acids: CASSLVSGGIGANVLTF. In nucleotides, the CDR3 is TGTGCCAGCAGCTTGGTCTCAGGGGGGATAGGGGCCAACGTCCTGACTTTC.

This clone was counted a few times. The same CDR3 is also encoded by other DNA sequences in this sample. V gene TRBV29-1 combines with J gene TRBJ1-1, with a weak D call TRBD1 (6 bases). V gave up 6 bases and J gave up 1 base, with 6 bases separating them. CDR3 length: 11 amino acids. Germline CDR1 and CDR2: SQVTM and ANQGSEA. This chain's CDR3 is CSVTGNTEAFF. The CDR3 nucleotides read TGCAGCGTGACAGGGAACACTGAAGCTTTCTTT.

The J gene is TRBJ2-7, the V gene TRBV6-5; possibly TRBD1 or TRBD2 for D (6 bases each). The germline V gene encodes CDR1 MNHEY and CDR2 SVGAGI. V was trimmed by 2 bases and J by 6 bases, leaving 20 bases between them. This CDR3 is built from 16 residues. CDR3 region: CASSYDLGQRGGEQYF. CDR3 nucleotides: TGTGCCAGCAGTTACGACCTGGGACAAAGGGGAGGCGAGCAGTACTTC.

The chain is built from TRBV7-2 and TRBJ1-2; D gene uncertain. Per the germline V gene, CDR1 is SGHTA and CDR2 is FQGNSA. This CDR3 is built from 13 residues. V was cut by 3 bases and J by 7 bases, with 12 bases left in between. In nucleotides, the CDR3 is TGTGCCAGCAGCTTGCAAGGTCTCCTTGGCTACACCTTC. Translation: CASSLQGLLGYTF.

The CDR3 spells CASSEQGTNTEAFF. CDR3 DNA sequence: TGCGCCAGCAGTGAGCAGGGGACGAACACTGAAGCTTTCTTT. This chain connects TRBV10-2 to TRBJ1-1; maybe TRBD1 (6 bases). The CDR3 extends over 14 amino acids. Trimming removed 2 bases at V and 1 base at J, with 8 bases between. Germline loops: CDR1 WSHSY, CDR2 SAAADI.

The CDR3, as DNA: TGTGCCAGCCAAGGACAGGGCCAAGAGACCCAGTACTTC. It codes for CASQGQGQETQYF. The V and J genes are TRBV2 and TRBJ2-5; TRBD1 matches 8 bases. CDR3 length equals 13 residues. V lost 8 bases to trimming and J lost 1 base; unmatched junction nucleotides: 3. Germline V gives CDR1 SNHLY, CDR2 FYNNEI. Full variable domain (outside the CDR3, taken from reference TRBV2 and TRBJ2-5): EPEVTQTPSHQVTQMGQEVILRCVPISNHLYFYWYRQILGQKVEFLVSFYNNEISEKSEIFDDQFSVERPDGSNFTLKIRSTKLEDSAMYFCASQGQGQETQYFGPGTRLLVL.

The genes are TRBV18 and TRBJ2-5; no reliable D call. V was clipped by 1 base and J by 2 bases, with 5 bases between them. CDR1 is KGHSH, CDR2 LQKENI, per germline. This CDR3 comprises 13 residues. Here the CDR3 reads CASSPLVQETQYF. The CDR3 coding sequence is TGTGCCAGCTCACCACTAGTACAAGAGACCCAGTACTTC.

This clone was seen a few times. The chain combines TRBV19 with TRBJ2-7; D call uncertain. Germline-derived CDR1 and CDR2 are LNHDA and SQIVND (reference sequence). V was trimmed by 5 bases and J by 2 bases, leaving 10 bases between them. The CDR3 has 13 amino acids. This CDR3 reads CASSDQTPYEQYF. The DNA for the CDR3 is TGTGCCAGTAGTGACCAGACCCCCTACGAGCAGTACTTC.

This clone was picked up one time. The chain carries TRBV6-5 and TRBJ1-1; D remains unclear. This CDR3 spans 15 amino acids. Germline loops: CDR1 MNHEY, CDR2 SVGAGI. Trimming left V 3 bases short and J 4 bases short, with 15 bases between. CDR3 DNA sequence: TGTGCCAGCAGTTATGGGAGGGTTTTGGGCACTGAAGCTTTCTTT. Translating it yields CASSYGRVLGTEAFF.

In the case of this clone: Additional DNA sequences in this sample encode the identical CDR3. The V and J genes are TRBV7-2 and TRBJ2-7; no clear D gene. Trimming cost V 1 base and J 6 bases, with 4 bases left between them. Germline V CDR1 and CDR2: SGHTA, FQGNSA. This CDR3 spans 11 amino acids. CDR3: CASSLVSEQYF. The CDR3 DNA reads as TGTGCCAGCAGCTTAGTTTCCGAGCAGTACTTC.

This clone was recorded once. The same CDR3 also results from other DNA sequences found in this sample. This sequence joins TRBV5-1 and TRBJ1-1; weak D call: TRBD1 (5 bases). The CDR3 runs to 14 residues. V was pared by 0 bases and J by 5 bases, with 11 bases between. Looked up from germline, CDR1 is SGHRS and CDR2 is YFSETQ. CDR3 sequence: CASSLEGPGTEAFF. CDR3 in DNA: TGCGCCAGCAGCTTGGAGGGTCCAGGGACTGAAGCTTTCTTT.

DNA for the CDR3: TGTGCCAGCAGCCCCAGGACAGGGGGCGACGATCAGCCCCAGCATTTT. This encodes CASSPRTGGDDQPQHF. V gene TRBV7-9 combines with J gene TRBJ1-5; 11 bases match TRBD1. This CDR3 has 16 amino acids. V trimming: 5 bases; J trimming: 5 bases; junction bases outside the gene matches: 8. Per the germline V gene, CDR1 is SEHNR and CDR2 is FQNEAQ (reference sequence).

The V gene is TRBV11-2, the J gene TRBJ2-5, with D possibly matching TRBD2 (6 bases). Trimming stripped 3 bases from V and 0 bases from J, with 11 bases between. This CDR3 comprises 15 residues. The germline gives CDR1 SGHAT, CDR2 FQNNGV. The CDR3 DNA reads as TGTGCCAGCAGCTTGGGGGGACGGAACCAAGAGACCCAGTACTTC. Translated: CASSLGGRNQETQYF.

This chain links TRBV30 with TRBJ1-5, with 10 positions matching TRBD1. This CDR3 is built from 14 residues. Trimming cost V 2 bases and J 7 bases; bases outside gene matches: 5. CDR1 is GTSNPN, CDR2 SVGIG, per germline (reference sequence). The CDR3 is CAWSRTGGGQPQHF. The CDR3 region has the DNA TGTGCCTGGAGTCGGACAGGGGGTGGCCAGCCCCAGCATTTT.

The table lists this clone with a count of one. The chain combines TRBV7-6 with TRBJ1-2; TRBD1 might be the D (5 bases). V was pared by 2 bases and J by 7 bases, with 14 bases between. Germline-derived CDR1 and CDR2 are SGHVS and FNYEAQ. CDR3 length: 14 amino acids. The chain's CDR3 is CASSLLARVSGYTF. The CDR3 DNA is TGTGCCAGCAGCTTATTGGCCAGGGTGAGTGGCTACACCTTC.

This chain uses TRBV9 with TRBJ2-5, with 9 bases fitting TRBD2. This CDR3 has 13 amino acids. V shed 4 bases and J 5 bases; nucleotides not matched to a gene: 3. Looked up from germline, CDR1 is SGDLS and CDR2 is YYNGEE. The CDR3 bases are TGTGCCAGCAGCCTTAGCGGGGGTGAGACCCAGTACTTC. This sequence encodes CASSLSGGETQYF.

The V gene is TRBV5-5, the J gene TRBJ1-6; the D is unclear. This CDR3 has 14 amino acids. In germline, CDR1 is SGHKS, CDR2 YYEKEE (reference sequence). Trimming cost V 0 bases and J 7 bases, with 8 bases left between them. The CDR3 protein is CASSLGQPNSPLHF. CDR3 sequence (DNA): TGTGCCAGCAGCTTGGGGCAGCCCAATTCACCCCTCCACTTT.

The CDR3: CASNAGANYGYTF. CDR3 DNA sequence: TGTGCCAGTAATGCGGGGGCGAACTATGGCTACACCTTC. The chain uses TRBV19 and TRBJ1-2; D is perhaps TRBD1 (6 bases). Between the trimmed V and J ends, which lost 7 bases and 2 bases, there was a span of 11 bases. CDR1 is LNHDA, CDR2 SQIVND, per germline (reference sequence). The CDR3 covers 13 residues.